This T cell receptor beta chain was found in a study of molecular identifiers for immune sequencing clone quantification. This clonotype was detected ten times or more. TCRdb called the PCR reads again in MiXCR, with one record for every CDR3 protein. The sample has roughly 65,000 distinct CDR3 sequences; over 15% are singletons. CDR1 SEHNR and CDR2 FQNEAQ come from the germline V gene (reference sequence). CDR3 length: 16 residues. Trimming at V came to 5 bases and at J to 2 bases, leaving 6 bases not matched to a gene. The sequence was obtained from a human donor in good health. Some libraries in this study had Jurkat cell RNA spiked in. Sequencing was performed on naive CD8+ T cells from blood, with Jurkat cell RNA spiked in. The subset is: FACS-sorted CD8+CD4-CCR7+CD45RA+ naive T cells. The V call is TRBV7-9, the J call TRBJ2-2, with 9 nucleotides matching TRBD2. The CDR3 DNA follows: TGTGCCAGCAGCCTCCCGGGACTAGCCAACACCGGGGAGCTGTTTTTT. This sequence encodes CASSLPGLANTGELFF.